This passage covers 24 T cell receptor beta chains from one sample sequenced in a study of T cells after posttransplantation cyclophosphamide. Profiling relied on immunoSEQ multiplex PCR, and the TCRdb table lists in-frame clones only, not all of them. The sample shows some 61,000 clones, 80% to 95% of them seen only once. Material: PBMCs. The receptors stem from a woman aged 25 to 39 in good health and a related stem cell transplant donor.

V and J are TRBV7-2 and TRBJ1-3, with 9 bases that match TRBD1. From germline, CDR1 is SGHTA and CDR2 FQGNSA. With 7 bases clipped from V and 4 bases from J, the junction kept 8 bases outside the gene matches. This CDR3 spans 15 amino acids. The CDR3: CASKQGAVWGNTIYF. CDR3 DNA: TGTGCCAGCAAACAGGGGGCGGTGTGGGGAAACACCATATATTTT.

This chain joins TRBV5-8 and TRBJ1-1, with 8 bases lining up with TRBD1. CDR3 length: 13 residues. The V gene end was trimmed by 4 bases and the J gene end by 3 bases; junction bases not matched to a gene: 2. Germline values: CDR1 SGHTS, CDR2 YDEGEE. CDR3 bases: TGTGCCAGCAGCCAGGACAGGGACACTGAAGCTTTCTTT. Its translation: CASSQDRDTEAFF. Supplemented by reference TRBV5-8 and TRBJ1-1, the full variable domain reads EAGVTQSPTHLIKTRGQQATLRCSPISGHTSVYWYQQALGLGLQFLLWYDEGEERNRGNFPPRFSGRQFPNYSSELNVNALELEDSALYLCASSQDRDTEAFFGQGTRLTVV.

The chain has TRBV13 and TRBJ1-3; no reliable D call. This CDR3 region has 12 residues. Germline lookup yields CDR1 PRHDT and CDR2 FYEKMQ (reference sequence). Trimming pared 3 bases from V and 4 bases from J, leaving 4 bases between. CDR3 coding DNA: TGTGCCAGCAGCTTGGGCGGAAACACCATATATTTT. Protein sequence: CASSLGGNTIYF.

CDR3 region: CASSVEEVSSYNSPLHF. CDR3 bases: TGTGCCAGCAGCGTAGAGGAGGTTAGCTCCTATAATTCACCCCTCCACTTT. The chain recombines TRBV9 with TRBJ1-6, with D hard to call. The CDR3 totals 17 residues. Germline values: CDR1 SGDLS, CDR2 YYNGEE. The V and J ends lost 0 bases and 0 bases respectively, with 10 bases between them.

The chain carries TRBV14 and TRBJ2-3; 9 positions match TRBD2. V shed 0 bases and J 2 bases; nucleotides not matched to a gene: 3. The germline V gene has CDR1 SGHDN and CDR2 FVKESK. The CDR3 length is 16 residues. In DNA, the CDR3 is TGTGCCAGCAGCCAAGAGGCGGGGGGGTACACAGATACGCAGTATTTT. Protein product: CASSQEAGGYTDTQYF.

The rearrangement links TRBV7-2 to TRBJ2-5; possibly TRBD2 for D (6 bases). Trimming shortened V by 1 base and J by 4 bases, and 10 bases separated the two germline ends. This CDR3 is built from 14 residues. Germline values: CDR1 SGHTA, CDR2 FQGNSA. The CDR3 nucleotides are TGTGCCAGCAGCTTAGGAGCGGGCGCAGAGACCCAGTACTTC. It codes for CASSLGAGAETQYF. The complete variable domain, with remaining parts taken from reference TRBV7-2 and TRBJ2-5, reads GAGVSQSPSNKVTEKGKDVELRCDPISGHTALYWYRQSLGQGLEFLIYFQGNSAPDKSGLPSDRFSAERTGGSVSTLTIQRTQQEDSAVYLCASSLGAGAETQYFGPGTRLLVL.

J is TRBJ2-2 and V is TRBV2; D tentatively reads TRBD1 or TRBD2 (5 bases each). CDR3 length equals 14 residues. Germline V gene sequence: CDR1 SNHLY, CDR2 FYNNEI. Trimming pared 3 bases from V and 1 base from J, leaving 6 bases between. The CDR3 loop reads CASSEGRNTGELFF. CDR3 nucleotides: TGTGCCAGCAGTGAGGGACGGAACACCGGGGAGCTGTTTTTT.

CDR3 residues: CASSLLAGGSKNIQYF. CDR3 bases: TGTGCCAGCAGCTTACTAGCGGGGGGTTCCAAAAACATTCAGTACTTC. The chain is built from TRBV7-9 and TRBJ2-4; TRBD2 aligns across 11 bases. CDR3 size: 16 residues. Germline V gene sequence: CDR1 SEHNR, CDR2 FQNEAQ (reference sequence). V gave up 2 bases and J gave up 2 bases; unmatched junction bases: 2.

The chain's CDR3 is CASSSLAGGEETQYF. The CDR3 nucleotides read TGTGCCAGCAGTTCACTAGCGGGGGGCGAAGAGACCCAGTACTTC. The rearrangement links TRBV6-5 to TRBJ2-5, with 12 nucleotides matching TRBD2. This CDR3 spans 15 amino acids. Germline loops: CDR1 MNHEY, CDR2 SVGAGI. The V gene end was trimmed by 4 bases and the J gene end by 3 bases; junction bases not matched to a gene: 3.

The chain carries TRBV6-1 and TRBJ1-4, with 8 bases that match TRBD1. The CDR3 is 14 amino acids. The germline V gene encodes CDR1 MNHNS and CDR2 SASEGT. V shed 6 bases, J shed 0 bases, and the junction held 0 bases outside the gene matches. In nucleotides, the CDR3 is TGTGCCAGCAGGACAGGGGCAACTAATGAAAAACTGTTTTTT. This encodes CASRTGATNEKLFF.

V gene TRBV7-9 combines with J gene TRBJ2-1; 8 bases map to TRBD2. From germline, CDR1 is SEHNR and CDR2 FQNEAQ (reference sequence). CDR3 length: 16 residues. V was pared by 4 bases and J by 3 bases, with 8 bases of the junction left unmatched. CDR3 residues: CASSSTREGFYNEQFF. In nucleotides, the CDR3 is TGTGCCAGCAGCTCTACCCGGGAGGGTTTCTACAATGAGCAGTTCTTC.

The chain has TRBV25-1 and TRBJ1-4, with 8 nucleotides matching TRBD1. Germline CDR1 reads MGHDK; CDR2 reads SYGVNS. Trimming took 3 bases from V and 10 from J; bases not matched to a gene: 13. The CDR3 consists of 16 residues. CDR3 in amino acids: CASSEFGTGKSAKLFF. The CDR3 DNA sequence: TGTGCCAGCAGTGAGTTTGGGACAGGCAAATCCGCAAAACTGTTTTTT.

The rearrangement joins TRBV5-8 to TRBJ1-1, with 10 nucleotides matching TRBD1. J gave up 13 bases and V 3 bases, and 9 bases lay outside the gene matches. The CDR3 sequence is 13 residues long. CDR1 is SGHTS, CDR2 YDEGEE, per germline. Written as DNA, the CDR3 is TGTGCCAGCAGCTGGTCCCGGGACAGGGGAAGTTTCTTT. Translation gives CASSWSRDRGSFF.

For the CDR3, the DNA is TGTGCCAGCAGCCCACCGGTGGGGCAGCACGACTATGGCTACACCTTC. Translation: CASSPPVGQHDYGYTF. This chain joins TRBV4-2 and TRBJ1-2; D possibly corresponds to TRBD1 (5 bases). This CDR3 spans 16 amino acids. The ends were cut back, 4 bases at V and 3 bases at J, with 18 bases in the middle. The germline CDR1 and CDR2 sequences are LGHNA and YNFKEQ.

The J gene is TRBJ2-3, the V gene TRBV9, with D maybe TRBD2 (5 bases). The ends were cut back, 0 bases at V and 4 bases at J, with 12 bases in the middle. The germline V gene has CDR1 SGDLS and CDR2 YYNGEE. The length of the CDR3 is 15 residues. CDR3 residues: CASSVVGREADTQYF. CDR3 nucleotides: TGTGCCAGCAGCGTAGTAGGGAGAGAGGCAGATACGCAGTATTTT.

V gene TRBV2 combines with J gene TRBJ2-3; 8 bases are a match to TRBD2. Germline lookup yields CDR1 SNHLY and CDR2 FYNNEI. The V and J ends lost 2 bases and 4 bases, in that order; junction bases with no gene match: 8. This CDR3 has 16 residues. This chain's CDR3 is CASSERSGGIADTQYF. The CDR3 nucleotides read TGTGCCAGCAGTGAAAGGAGCGGGGGTATCGCAGATACGCAGTATTTT.

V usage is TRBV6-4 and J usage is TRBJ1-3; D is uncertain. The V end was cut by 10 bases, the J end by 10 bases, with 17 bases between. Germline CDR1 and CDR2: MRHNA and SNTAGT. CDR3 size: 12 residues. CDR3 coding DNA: TGTGCCAACAGAGACCCAGGTGGAACCATATATTTT. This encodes CANRDPGGTIYF.

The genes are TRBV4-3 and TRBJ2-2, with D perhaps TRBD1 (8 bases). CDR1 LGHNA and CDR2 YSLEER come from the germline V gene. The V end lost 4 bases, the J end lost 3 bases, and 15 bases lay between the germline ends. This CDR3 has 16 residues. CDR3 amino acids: CASSPLQGGDTGELFF. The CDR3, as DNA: TGCGCCAGCAGCCCCTTACAGGGGGGGGACACCGGGGAGCTGTTTTTT.

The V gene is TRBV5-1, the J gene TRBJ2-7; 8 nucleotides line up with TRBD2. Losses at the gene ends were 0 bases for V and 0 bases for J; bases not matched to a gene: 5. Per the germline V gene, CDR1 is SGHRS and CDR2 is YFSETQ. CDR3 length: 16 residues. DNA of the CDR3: TGCGCCAGCAGCTTGGGGCCTAGCGGGTACTCCTACGAGCAGTACTTC. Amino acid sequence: CASSLGPSGYSYEQYF.

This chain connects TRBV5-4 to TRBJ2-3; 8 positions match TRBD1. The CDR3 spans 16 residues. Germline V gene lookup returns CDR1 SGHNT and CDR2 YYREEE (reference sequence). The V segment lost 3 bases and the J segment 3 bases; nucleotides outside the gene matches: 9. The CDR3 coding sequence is TGTGCCAGCAGCTGGGGAAGGACAGGGTTGACAGATACGCAGTATTTT. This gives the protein CASSWGRTGLTDTQYF.

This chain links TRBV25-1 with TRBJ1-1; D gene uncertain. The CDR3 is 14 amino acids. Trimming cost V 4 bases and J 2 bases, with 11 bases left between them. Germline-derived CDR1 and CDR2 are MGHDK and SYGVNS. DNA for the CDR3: TGTGCCAGCAGTGTATCAATGACCAACACTGAAGCTTTCTTT. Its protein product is CASSVSMTNTEAFF.

The CDR3 loop reads CASSFGQGVGYTF. The CDR3 bases are TGTGCCAGCAGCTTCGGACAGGGTGTGGGCTACACCTTC. The V call is TRBV11-2, the J call TRBJ1-2; the match to TRBD1 covers 8 bases. The CDR3 loop spans 13 amino acids. J gave up 8 bases and V 3 bases, and 5 bases lay outside the gene matches. The germline V gene has CDR1 SGHAT and CDR2 FQNNGV.

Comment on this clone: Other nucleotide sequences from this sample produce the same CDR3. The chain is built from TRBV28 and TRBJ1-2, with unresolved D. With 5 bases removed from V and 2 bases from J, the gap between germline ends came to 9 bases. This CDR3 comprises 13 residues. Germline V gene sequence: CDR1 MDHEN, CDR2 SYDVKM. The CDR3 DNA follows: TGTGCCAGCAGTCTCGGAGGGAACTATGGCTACACCTTC. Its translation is CASSLGGNYGYTF.

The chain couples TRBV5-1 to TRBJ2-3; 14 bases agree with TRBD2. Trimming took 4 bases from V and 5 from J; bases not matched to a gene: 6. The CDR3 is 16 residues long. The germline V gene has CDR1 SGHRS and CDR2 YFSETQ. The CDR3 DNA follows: TGCGCCAGCAGCCAGACTAGCGGGGGGGCTAGAGATACGCAGTATTTT. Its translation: CASSQTSGGARDTQYF.